This T cell receptor beta chain comes out of a study of OX40 agonist ivuxolimab in advanced cancers. Across the study: Patients received ivuxolimab, an intravenous treatment, every 2 weeks at 0.01 to 10 mg/kg.

The CDR3 is made up of 15 amino acids. Looked up from germline, CDR1 is SGHVS and CDR2 is FQNEAQ. The germline V and J ends were trimmed by 1 base and 4 bases, with 10 bases remaining between them. TCRdb's copy holds only in-frame clones and misses some; the assay was immunoSEQ multiplex PCR. The sample has 75,000 to 100,000 clones, approximately 80% seen once. This clonotype was sampled from an adult with an advanced solid tumor such as melanoma, head and neck, liver or kidney cancer. Here the sequenced sample was CD4+ or CD8+ T cells sorted from blood, taken in a trial of the OX40 agonist ivuxolimab. The chain uses TRBV7-8 and TRBJ1-4, with D hard to call. CDR3 in amino acids: CASSLEVEVNEKLFF. The DNA for the CDR3 is TGTGCCAGCAGCTTAGAGGTTGAAGTTAATGAAAAACTGTTTTTT.